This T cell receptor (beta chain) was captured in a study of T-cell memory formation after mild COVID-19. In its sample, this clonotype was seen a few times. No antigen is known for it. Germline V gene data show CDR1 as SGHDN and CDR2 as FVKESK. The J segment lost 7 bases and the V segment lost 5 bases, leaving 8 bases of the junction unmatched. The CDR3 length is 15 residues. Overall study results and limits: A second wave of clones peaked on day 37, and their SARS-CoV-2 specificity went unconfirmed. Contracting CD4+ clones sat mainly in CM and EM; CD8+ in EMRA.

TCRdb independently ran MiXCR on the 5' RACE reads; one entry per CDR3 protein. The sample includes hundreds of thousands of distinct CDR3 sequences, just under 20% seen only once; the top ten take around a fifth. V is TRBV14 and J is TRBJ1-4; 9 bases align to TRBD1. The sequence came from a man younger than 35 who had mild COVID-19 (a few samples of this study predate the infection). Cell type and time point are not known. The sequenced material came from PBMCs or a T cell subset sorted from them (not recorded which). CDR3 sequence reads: CASSNRQGGSEKLFF. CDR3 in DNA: TGTGCCAGCAGCAACCGACAGGGGGGTAGTGAAAAACTGTTTTTT.